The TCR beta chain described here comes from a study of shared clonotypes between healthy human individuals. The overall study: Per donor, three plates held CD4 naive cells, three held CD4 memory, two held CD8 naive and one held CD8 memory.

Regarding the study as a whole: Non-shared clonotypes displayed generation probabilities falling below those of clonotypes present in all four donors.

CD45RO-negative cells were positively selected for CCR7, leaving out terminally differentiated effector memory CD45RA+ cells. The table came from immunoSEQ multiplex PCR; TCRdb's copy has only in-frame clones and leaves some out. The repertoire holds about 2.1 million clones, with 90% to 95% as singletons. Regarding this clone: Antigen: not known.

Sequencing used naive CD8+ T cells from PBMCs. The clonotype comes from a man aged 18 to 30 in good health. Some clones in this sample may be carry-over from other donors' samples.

The CDR3 protein is CASREEPGGIYNEQFF. The DNA of the CDR3 is TGTGCCAGTAGGGAGGAACCCGGGGGGATCTACAATGAGCAGTTCTTC. V and J are TRBV19 and TRBJ2-1; TRBD2 matches 7 bases. Germline CDR1 is LNHDA and CDR2 is SQIVND (reference sequence). The CDR3 is 16 amino acids. J gave up 3 bases and V 6 bases, and 11 bases lay outside the gene matches.